This T cell receptor (beta chain) was retrieved from a study of monozygotic twins with inflammatory bowel disease. Study results and caveats: There were differing immunosuppressive treatments, which may have added variability to patient repertoires.

Comments on this clonotype: Its antigen is as yet unknown.

CDR3 length: 16 residues. Germline values: CDR1 SGHRS, CDR2 YFSETQ. TCRdb reanalyzed the 5' RACE reads, giving one entry per CDR3 protein sequence and no DNA. This sample's clone table lists approximately 100,000 distinct CDR3 sequences. This TCR was sampled from a human donor with ulcerative colitis or Crohn's disease, or a healthy co-twin of an affected twin (not recorded which). Sample: blood. The chain combines TRBV5-1 with TRBJ2-1; TCRdb lists TRBD2, though no DNA is available to test this call. The chain's CDR3 is CASSFGTSGKKNEQFF.